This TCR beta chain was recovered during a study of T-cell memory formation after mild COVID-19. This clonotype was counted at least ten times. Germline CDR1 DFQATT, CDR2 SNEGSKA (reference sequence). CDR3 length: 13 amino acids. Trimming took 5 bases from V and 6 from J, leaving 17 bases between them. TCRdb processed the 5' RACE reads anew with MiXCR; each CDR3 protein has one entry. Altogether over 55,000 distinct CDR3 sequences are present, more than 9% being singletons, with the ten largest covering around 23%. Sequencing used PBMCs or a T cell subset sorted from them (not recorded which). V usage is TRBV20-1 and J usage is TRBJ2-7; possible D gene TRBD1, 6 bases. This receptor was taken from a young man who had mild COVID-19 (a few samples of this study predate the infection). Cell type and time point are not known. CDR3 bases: TGCAGTGCTCACAGGGTCCCGATGGGCGAGCAGTACTTC. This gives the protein CSAHRVPMGEQYF.